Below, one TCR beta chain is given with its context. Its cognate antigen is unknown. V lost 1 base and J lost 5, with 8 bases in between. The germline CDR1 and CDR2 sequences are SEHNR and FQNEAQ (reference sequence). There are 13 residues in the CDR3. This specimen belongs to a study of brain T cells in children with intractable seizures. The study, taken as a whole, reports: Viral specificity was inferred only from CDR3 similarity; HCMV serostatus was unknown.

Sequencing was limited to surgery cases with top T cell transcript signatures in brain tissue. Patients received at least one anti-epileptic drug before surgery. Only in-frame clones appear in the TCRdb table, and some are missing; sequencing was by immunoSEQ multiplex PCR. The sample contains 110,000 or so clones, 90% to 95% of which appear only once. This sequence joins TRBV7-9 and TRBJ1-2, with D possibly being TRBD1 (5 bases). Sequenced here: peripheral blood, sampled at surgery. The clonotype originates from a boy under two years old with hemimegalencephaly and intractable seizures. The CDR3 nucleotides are TGTGCCAGCAGCTTAGGGGGCGAATATGGCTACACCTTC. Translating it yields CASSLGGEYGYTF. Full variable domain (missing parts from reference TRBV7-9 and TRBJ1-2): DTGVSQNPRHKITKRGQNVTFRCDPISEHNRLYWYRQTLGQGPEFLTYFQNEAQLEKSRLLSDRFSAERPKGSFSTLEIQRTEQGDSAMYLCASSLGGEYGYTFGSGTRLTVV.